This T cell receptor (beta chain) came from a study of T cell changes during pregnancy in multiple sclerosis. CDR1 and CDR2 (germline): MNHEY, SMNVEV (reference sequence). This CDR3 contains 17 residues. After removal of 0 bases from V and 0 bases from J, the junction contained 7 bases not matched to a gene. TCRdb keeps only in-frame clones here, not all; method: immunoSEQ multiplex PCR. The sample consists of 60,000 to 65,000 clones, 80% to 95% of them appearing once. This sequence joins TRBV27 and TRBJ2-5; 7 bases map to TRBD1. The TCR comes from a female donor in good health, enrolled as a control in a pregnancy study. Sample: peripheral blood, taken in the second trimester of pregnancy. CDR3 nucleotide sequence: TGTGCCAGCAGTTTATCGGGGGACAGAATCTACCAAGAGACCCAGTACTTC. It translates to CASSLSGDRIYQETQYF.